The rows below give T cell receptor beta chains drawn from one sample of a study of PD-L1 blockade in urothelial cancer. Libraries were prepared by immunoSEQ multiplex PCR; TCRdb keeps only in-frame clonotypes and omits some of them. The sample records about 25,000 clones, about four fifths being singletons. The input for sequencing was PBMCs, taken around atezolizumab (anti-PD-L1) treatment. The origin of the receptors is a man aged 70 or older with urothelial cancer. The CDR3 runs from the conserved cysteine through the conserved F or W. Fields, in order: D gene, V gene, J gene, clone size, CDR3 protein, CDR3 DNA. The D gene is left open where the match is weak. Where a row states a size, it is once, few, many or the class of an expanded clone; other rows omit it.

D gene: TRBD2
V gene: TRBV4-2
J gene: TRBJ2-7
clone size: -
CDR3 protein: CASSQAPVLTSGTHYEQYF
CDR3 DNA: TGTGCCAGCAGCCAAGCGCCGGTTTTGACTAGCGGAACTCACTACGAGCAGTACTTC

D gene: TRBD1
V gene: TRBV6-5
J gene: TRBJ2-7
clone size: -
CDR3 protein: CASSTTGGNEQYF
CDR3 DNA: TGTGCCAGCAGTACTACAGGGGGCAACGAGCAGTACTTC

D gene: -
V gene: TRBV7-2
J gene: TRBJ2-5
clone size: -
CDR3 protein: CASSPGETQYF
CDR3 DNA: TGTGCCAGCAGCCCCGGAGAGACCCAGTACTTC

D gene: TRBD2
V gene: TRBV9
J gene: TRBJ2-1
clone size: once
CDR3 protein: CASSPTPSGRANEQFF
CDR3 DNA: TGTGCCAGCAGCCCCACCCCTAGCGGGAGGGCCAATGAGCAGTTCTTC

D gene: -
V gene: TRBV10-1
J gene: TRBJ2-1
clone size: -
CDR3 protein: CASSDRRDDEQFF
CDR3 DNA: TGCGCCAGCAGTGACAGGAGGGACGATGAGCAGTTCTTC

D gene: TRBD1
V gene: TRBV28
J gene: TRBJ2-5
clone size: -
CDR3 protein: CASRQGQGGETQYF
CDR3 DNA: TGTGCCAGCAGACAGGGACAGGGCGGAGAGACCCAGTACTTC

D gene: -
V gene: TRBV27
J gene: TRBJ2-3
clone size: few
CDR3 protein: CASSWSAGGGPDTQYF
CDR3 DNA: TGTGCCAGCAGTTGGTCAGCAGGAGGGGGCCCAGATACGCAGTATTTT

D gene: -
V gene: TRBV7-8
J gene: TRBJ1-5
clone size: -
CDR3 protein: CASSFQRAQAGQPQHF
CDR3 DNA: TGTGCCAGCAGCTTCCAGCGGGCCCAGGCGGGGCAGCCCCAGCATTTT

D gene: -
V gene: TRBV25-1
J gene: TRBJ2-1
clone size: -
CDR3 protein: CASRGATLGNEQFF
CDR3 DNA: TGTGCCAGCAGGGGGGCTACACTCGGCAATGAGCAGTTCTTC

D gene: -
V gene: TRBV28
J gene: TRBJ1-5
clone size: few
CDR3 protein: CASSLLSRGRAKGGNQPQHF
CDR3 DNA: TGTGCCAGCAGTTTATTAAGCAGGGGCAGAGCTAAAGGGGGCAATCAGCCCCAGCATTTT

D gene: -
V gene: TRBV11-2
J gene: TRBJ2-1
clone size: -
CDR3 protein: CASSFDSGSYNEQFF
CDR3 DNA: TGTGCCAGCAGCTTCGACTCCGGCTCCTACAATGAGCAGTTCTTC

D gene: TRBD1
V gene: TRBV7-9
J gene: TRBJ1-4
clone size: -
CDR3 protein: CASSALQGAREKLFF
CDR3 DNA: TGTGCCAGCAGCGCATTACAGGGGGCACGTGAAAAACTGTTTTTT

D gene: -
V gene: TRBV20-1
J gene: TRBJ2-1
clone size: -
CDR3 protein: CSARIAEQFF
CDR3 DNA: TGCAGTGCTAGAATAGCTGAGCAGTTCTTC

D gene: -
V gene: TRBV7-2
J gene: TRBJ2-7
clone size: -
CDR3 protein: CASSLGWREQYF
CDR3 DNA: TGTGCCAGCAGCTTAGGGTGGAGGGAGCAGTACTTC

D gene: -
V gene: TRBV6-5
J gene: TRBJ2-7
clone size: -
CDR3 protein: CATQAGYEQYF
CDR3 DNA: TGTGCCACCCAGGCCGGCTACGAGCAGTACTTC

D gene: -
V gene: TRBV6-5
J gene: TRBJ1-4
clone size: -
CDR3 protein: CASSYSSGGKLFF
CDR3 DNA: TGTGCCAGCAGTTACTCGAGTGGAGGAAAACTGTTTTTT

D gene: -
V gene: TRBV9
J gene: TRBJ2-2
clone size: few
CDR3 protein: CASSVVGSYTGELFF
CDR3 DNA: TGTGCCAGCAGCGTGGTCGGGTCGTACACCGGGGAGCTGTTTTTT

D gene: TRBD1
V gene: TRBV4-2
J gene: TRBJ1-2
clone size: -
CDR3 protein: CASSQFDRQGMNGYTF
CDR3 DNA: TGTGCCAGCAGCCAATTCGATCGACAGGGGATGAATGGCTACACCTTC

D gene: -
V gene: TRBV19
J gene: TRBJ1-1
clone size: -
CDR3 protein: CASSILQGRSEAFF
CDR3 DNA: TGTGCCAGTAGTATCCTTCAGGGTCGTTCTGAAGCTTTCTTT

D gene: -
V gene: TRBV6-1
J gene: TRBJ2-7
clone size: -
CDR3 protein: CASSLGSSYEQYF
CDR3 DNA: TGTGCCAGCAGTTTGGGCAGCTCCTACGAGCAGTACTTC

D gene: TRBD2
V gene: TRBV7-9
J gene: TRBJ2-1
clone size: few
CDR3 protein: CASSLAGGTVDEQFF
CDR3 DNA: TGTGCCAGCAGCTTAGCGGGGGGGACGGTGGATGAGCAGTTCTTC

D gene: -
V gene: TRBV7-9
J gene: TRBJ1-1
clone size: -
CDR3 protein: CASSLQATEAFF
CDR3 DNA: TGTGCCAGCAGCTTACAGGCTACTGAAGCTTTCTTT

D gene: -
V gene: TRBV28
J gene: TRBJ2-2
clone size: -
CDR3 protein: CASSQLQGESTTGELFF
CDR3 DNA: TGTGCCAGCAGTCAACTCCAGGGCGAAAGTACCACCGGGGAGCTGTTTTTT

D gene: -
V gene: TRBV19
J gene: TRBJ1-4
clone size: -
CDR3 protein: CASSPGNEKLFF
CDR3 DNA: TGTGCCAGTAGCCCGGGGAATGAAAAACTGTTTTTT

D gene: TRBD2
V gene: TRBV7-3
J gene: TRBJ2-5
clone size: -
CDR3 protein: CASSLTTAGEEGETQYF
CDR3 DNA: TGTGCCAGCAGCTTAACTACAGCGGGAGAAGAGGGAGAGACCCAGTACTTC

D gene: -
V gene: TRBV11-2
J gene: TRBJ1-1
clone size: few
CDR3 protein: CASSGSAGGWAFF
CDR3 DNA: TGTGCCAGCAGCGGAAGCGCGGGGGGGTGGGCTTTCTTT

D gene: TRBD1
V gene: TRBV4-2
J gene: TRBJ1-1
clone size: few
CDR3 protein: CASSQWGRHRGMNTEAFF
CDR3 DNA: TGTGCCAGCAGCCAATGGGGTAGACACAGGGGAATGAACACTGAAGCTTTCTTT

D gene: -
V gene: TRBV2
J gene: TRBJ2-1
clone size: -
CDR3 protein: CASRYWDLYYNEQFF
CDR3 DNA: TGTGCCAGCAGATACTGGGACTTATACTACAATGAGCAGTTCTTC

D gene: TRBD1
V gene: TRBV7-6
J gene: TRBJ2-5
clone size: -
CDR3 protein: CASSLGQEETQYF
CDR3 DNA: TGTGCCAGCAGCCTCGGACAGGAAGAGACCCAGTACTTC

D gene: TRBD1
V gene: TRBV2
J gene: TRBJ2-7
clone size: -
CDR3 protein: CASNARTGGLDEQYF
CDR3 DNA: TGTGCCAGCAATGCTCGGACAGGGGGTTTAGACGAGCAGTACTTC

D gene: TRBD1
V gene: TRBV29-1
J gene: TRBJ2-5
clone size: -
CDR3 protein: CSVGTGLEETQYF
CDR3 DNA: TGCAGCGTTGGGACAGGGCTTGAGGAGACCCAGTACTTC

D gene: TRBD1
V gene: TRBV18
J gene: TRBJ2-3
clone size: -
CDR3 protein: CASSPDREGATDTQYF
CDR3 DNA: TGTGCCAGCTCACCTGACAGGGAAGGGGCCACAGATACGCAGTATTTT

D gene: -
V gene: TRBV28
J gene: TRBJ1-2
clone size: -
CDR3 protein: CASSFEDSFYGYTF
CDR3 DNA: TGTGCCAGCAGTTTTGAGGACAGCTTCTATGGCTACACCTTC

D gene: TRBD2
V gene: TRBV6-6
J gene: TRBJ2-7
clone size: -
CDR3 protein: CASRRTSVDEQYF
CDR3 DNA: TGTGCCAGCAGAAGGACTAGCGTAGACGAGCAGTACTTC

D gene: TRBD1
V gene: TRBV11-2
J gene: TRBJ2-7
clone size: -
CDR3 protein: CASSLPGQRAYEQYF
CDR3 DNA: TGTGCCAGCAGCCTCCCGGGACAGAGAGCCTACGAGCAGTACTTC

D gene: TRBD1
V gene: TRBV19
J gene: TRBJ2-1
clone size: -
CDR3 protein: CASSPSHGDRAYNEQFF
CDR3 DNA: TGTGCCAGTAGTCCCTCCCACGGGGACAGGGCCTACAATGAGCAGTTCTTC

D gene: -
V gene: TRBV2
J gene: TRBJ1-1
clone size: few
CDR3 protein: CASSEPSHSLFMNTEAFF
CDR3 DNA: TGTGCCAGCAGTGAACCGAGCCACAGCCTCTTTATGAACACTGAAGCTTTCTTT

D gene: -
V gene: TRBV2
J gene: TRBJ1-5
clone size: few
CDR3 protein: CASSQEGEQPQHF
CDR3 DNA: TGTGCCAGCAGTCAGGAAGGGGAACAGCCCCAGCATTTT

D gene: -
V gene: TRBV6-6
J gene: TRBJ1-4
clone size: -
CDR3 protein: CASSYSWGRLGEKLFF
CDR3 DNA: TGTGCCAGCAGTTACTCTTGGGGGAGACTAGGAGAAAAACTGTTTTTT

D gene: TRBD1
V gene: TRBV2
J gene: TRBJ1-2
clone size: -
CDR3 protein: CASSPRTGGYGYTF
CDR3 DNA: TGTGCCAGCAGTCCTCGGACAGGGGGCTATGGCTACACCTTC

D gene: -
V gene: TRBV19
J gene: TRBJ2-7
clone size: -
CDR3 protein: CASSMGAASSYEQYF
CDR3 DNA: TGTGCCAGTAGTATGGGGGCGGCGAGCTCCTACGAGCAGTACTTC

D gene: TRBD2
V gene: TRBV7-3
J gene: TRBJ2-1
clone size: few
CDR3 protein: CASSLTSGTYNEQFF
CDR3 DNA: TGTGCCAGCAGCTTGACTAGCGGGACTTACAATGAGCAGTTCTTC

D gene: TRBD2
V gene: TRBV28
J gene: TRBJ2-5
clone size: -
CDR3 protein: CASSTWTSGDQETQYF
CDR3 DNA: TGTGCCAGCAGTACCTGGACTAGCGGAGACCAAGAGACCCAGTACTTC

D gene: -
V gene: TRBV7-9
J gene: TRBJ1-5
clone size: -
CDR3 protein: CASSLGNERGRAQPQHF
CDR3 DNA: TGTGCCAGCAGCTTAGGGAATGAACGAGGGCGAGCACAGCCCCAGCATTTT

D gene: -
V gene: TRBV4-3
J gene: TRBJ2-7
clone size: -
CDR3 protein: CASSQEHRAGGEQYF
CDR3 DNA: TGCGCCAGCAGCCAGGAGCACCGGGCCGGAGGCGAGCAGTACTTC